This T cell receptor beta chain was sequenced in a study of shared clonotypes between healthy human individuals (dated by TCRdb to about 2020). The study in broad terms: The cohort comprised a couple of women and a few men aged 18 to 49 years. For each donor, CD4 naive and CD4 memory were each run on three plates, CD8 naive on two plates, and CD8 memory on one plate. Different laboratories and diverse techniques were used to prepare libraries and sequence TCR repertoires, to increase sequencing depth and limit assay-specific biases. The study deeply sequenced blood TCR repertoires of about 5 healthy adults to estimate repertoire size and the extent of clonotype sharing between individuals. Each donor's leukapheresis produced roughly between about 0.9 and 9.5 billion PBMCs. What the study reported, not specific to this receptor: Sharing across several donors was observed for about 4.8% of naive CD4, 3% to 3.5% of naive CD8, roughly 2.3% of memory CD4, and about 0.4% of memory CD8 clonotypes. Only blood was sampled, and tissue TCR repertoires likely differ from those in blood. Because the study included only a small number of donors, the genetic and exposure-history diversity represented was limited. Naive subsets generally had larger estimated clonotype richness than memory subsets. Compared with non-shared clonotypes, clonotypes shared by all four sorted-subset donors had higher generation probabilities. Based on pairwise subsampling, the degree of clonotype sharing among donors was expected to be affected by sequencing depth. Even with the large sequencing depth, rarefaction of the sorted-subset datasets indicated that sequencing was incomplete.

Healthy HIV-negative adults with no recently reported acute infections or vaccinations were included as donors. Every donor was a Caucasian adult living in Nashville, Tennessee, USA. CD4+ T cells were enriched through magnetic negative selection, after which naive cells were positively selected on CD45RA and the remaining negative fraction served as the memory subset. Blood was obtained by leukapheresis, after which PBMCs were separated by Ficoll-Histopaque density gradient centrifugation and cryopreserved in liquid nitrogen vapor phase. Analytical flow cytometry was used to check the purity and quantity of every magnetically sorted T cell population. Each sorted fraction had its genomic DNA isolated and then quantified by UV absorbance on a Nanodrop 2000c. A note on this clone: There is no known antigen for this receptor. Nothing much larger sits one base from this clone, and base qualities are not available.

The CDR3, from cysteine to phenylalanine, totals 13 residues. CDR3 DNA only is kept here, 39 bases in frame from base 1. According to the germline V gene, CDR1 reads SGDLS and CDR2 reads YYNGEE. Trimming accounts for 7 bases at V and 2 bases at J, while the number of junction bases matched to no gene is 3. TCR CDR3 regions were amplified from genomic DNA by multiplex PCR using the deep immunoSEQ assay. For each cell subset, the extracted genomic DNA was distributed evenly across all wells of several immunoSEQ 96-well plates, and each plate served as one replicate. For sorted subsets, about 210 ng of genomic DNA, equivalent to tens of thousands of T cell genomes, went into each replicate PCR. Purified libraries were measured with a Qubit 3.0 fluorometer, size-checked on a Bioanalyzer 2100, and measured again with the KAPA Library Quantification kit. Every immunoSEQ 96-well plate was sequenced on a separate single-read 150-cycle Illumina NextSeq 550 flow cell. As for the original processing: Because only junctional sequences without quality scores were contained in the immunoSEQ output, filtering matching that applied to full-length reads could not be performed. To assign V/J genes and CDR3, sequences were annotated against IMGT germline references using PyIR, a Python wrapper for IgBLAST v1.9. Reads with weak V/J assignments (E-value above 1e-6), missing CDR3, stop codons, out-of-frame junctions, or ambiguous translated residues were removed. V3J clonotypes were defined as sequences sharing an identical inferred V gene, J gene, and CDR3 amino acid sequence. The percentage overlap between two repertoires was calculated by dividing the number of shared unique clonotypes by the size of the smaller repertoire. Three approaches were used to assess repertoire richness: RTK rarefaction, the Chao1 estimator, and Recon v2.1 estimates of unobserved clonotypes. OLGA was used to compute generation probabilities for all TCRbeta clonotypes that the gDNA method yielded from a few donors. Held by TCRdb, this immuneACCESS table contains in-frame sequences only and omits some clones. Under half of the omission traces to an unresolved V gene where checked; the cause of the rest is unknown. V, J and clone size are those of that table, while D and trimming were read from the DNA. The sample has approximately 1,500,000 clones on record, more than 95% of them singletons. The ten largest account for approximately 1% of the sample.

The sample was naive CD4+ T cells sorted from blood. Per the publication, the cell subset or site label means: CD45RA+ positively selected. This TCR was recovered from a man under 40 in good health. The chain is assembled from TRBV9 and TRBJ2-1; 7 of the junction bases match TRBD2. This receptor carries the CDR3 CASGRGAYNEQFF. The DNA sequence reads TGTGCCAGCGGGAGGGGCGCCTACAATGAGCAGTTCTTC.